The sequence of this TCR beta chain was determined in a study of CD8+CD57+ T cells in acquired aplastic anemia (dated by TCRdb to between 2018 and 2020). Study-level background: On average, sorted CD4+ and CD8+ cells yielded 3.2 ug of extracted DNA, with a range of roughly 0.18 to 27.4 ug. CD8+CD57+ expansion was defined as frequency above the mean frequency observed in healthy subjects.

Genomic DNA served as template for TCR beta VDJ combination and CDR3 sequence profiling. An Illumina HiSeq 2000 was the platform used for TCR repertoire sequencing. Per the original workflow: TRBV/TRBJ rearrangement plots, CDR3 size and DJ length profiles, and Simpson's diversity index were used to assess repertoires. The immunodominant clone was defined as the most abundant DNA sequence in deep sequencing data. CDR3 amino acid sequences were screened for sharing across subjects and compared with published repertoires and the VDJdb database. TCRdb passed the public sequencing reads through fastp at Q25 and MiXCR, retaining productive beta sequences. Every distinct CDR3 protein forms one entry, paired with its most common genes and DNA. None of the V and J calls come from the authors' own analysis; TCRdb made them. The sample includes some 170,000 distinct CDR3 sequences, with roughly 43% observed a single time. The top ten clonotypes cover about 1% of the sample.

Flow cytometry had shown CD8+CD57+ cell expansion in the patients selected for sequencing. Every patient had severe acquired aplastic anemia, diagnosed using the International Study of Aplastic Anemia and Agranulocytosis and Camitta criteria. No therapy had been received by the patients at the time of blood sampling. TCR repertoires of sorted CD4+ and CD8+ blood T cells from severe aplastic anemia patients and healthy subjects were deep-sequenced in the study. In the USA, patient enrollment took place under clinicaltrials.gov protocols 00001620, 01623167, 00001397, 00071045, 00081523 and 00961064. Ficoll-Paque density gradient centrifugation was used to isolate peripheral blood mononuclear cells. CD4+ and CD8+ T cells were sorted by FACS or magnetic beads before DNA extraction. What the research found in general, with its limitations: CD8+ Simpson's diversity did not differ significantly between patients and healthy controls (P=0.060). Although roughly 30 CD8+ CDR3 sequences were shared by patients and controls, these sequences appeared highly expressed in patients and within the immunodominant clones of patients.

Comments on this clonotype: It has no known antigen specificity. This clone may be a read error of a much larger clone one base away.

This TCR was recovered from a human donor with aplastic anemia. The specimen was sorted CD4+, CD8+, or CD8+CD57+ T cells (not recorded which) from PBMCs.

The nucleotides are TGCGCCGGCAGCCCGGAAGGCGGTTCCTACAATGAGCAGTTCTTC. This translates into CAGSPEGGSYNEQFF. In this chain, TRBV5-1 is recombined with TRBJ2-1; the D gene is unclear. The CDR3 starts with the cysteine, ends with the phenylalanine, and has 15 residues. CDR3 DNA only is kept here, 45 bases in frame from base 1. The germline V gene supplies CDR1 SGHRS and CDR2 YFSETQ.